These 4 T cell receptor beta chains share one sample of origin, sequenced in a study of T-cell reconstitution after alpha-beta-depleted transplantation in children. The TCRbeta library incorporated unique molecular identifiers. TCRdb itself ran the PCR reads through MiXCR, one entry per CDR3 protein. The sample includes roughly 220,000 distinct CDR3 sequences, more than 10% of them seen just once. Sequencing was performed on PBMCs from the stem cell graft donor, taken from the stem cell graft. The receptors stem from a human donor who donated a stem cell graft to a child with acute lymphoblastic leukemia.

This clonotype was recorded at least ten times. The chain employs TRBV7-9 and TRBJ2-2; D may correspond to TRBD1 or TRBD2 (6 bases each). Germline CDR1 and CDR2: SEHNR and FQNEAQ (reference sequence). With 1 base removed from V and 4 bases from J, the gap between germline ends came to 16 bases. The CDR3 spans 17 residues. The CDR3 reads CASSLVEGDSITGELFF. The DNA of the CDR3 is TGTGCCAGCAGCTTAGTCGAGGGGGACTCGATCACCGGGGAGCTGTTTTTT.

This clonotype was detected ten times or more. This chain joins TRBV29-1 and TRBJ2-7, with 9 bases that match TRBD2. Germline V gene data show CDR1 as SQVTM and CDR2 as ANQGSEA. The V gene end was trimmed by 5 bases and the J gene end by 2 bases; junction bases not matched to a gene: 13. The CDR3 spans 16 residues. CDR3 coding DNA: TGCAGCGTTTTAGATCTTTCGGGACTAGCCGCCTACGAGCAGTACTTC. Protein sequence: CSVLDLSGLAAYEQYF.

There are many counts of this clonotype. CDR3 bases: TGTGCCAGCAGCCAAGGTCCGGGTAACGGGCTCAAAGACACCATATATTTT. Its translation is CASSQGPGNGLKDTIYF. The chain couples TRBV4-2 to TRBJ1-3, with D unresolved. The V gene lost 1 base and the J gene lost 8 bases, with 21 bases spanning the gap. CDR3 length: 17 amino acids. Germline V gives CDR1 LGHNA, CDR2 YNFKEQ.

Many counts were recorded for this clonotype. The CDR3 spells CAISEGRGQNTEAFF. CDR3 bases: TGTGCCATCAGTGAGGGCCGGGGACAGAACACTGAAGCTTTCTTT. The gene calls are TRBV10-3 and TRBJ1-1; a possible D gene is TRBD1 (6 bases). V lost 2 bases and J 1 base, leaving 11 bases between the germline ends. Germline CDR1 is ENHRY and CDR2 is SYGVKD. The CDR3 is 15 amino acids.